Included here is one T cell receptor (beta chain) sequence, with context. Germline V gene data show CDR1 as LGHDT and CDR2 as YNNKEL (reference sequence). V was shortened by 4 bases and J by 10 bases, with 17 bases between the two germline ends. The CDR3 spans 15 residues. Under the authors' procedure: Amplification of reference gene primers provided the estimated nucleated cell counts. Sequenced by immunoSEQ multiplex PCR; TCRdb stores in-frame clones only, minus some. The D gene and trimming were derived from the DNA, and the V and J assignments and clone size from that table. The sample carries over 60,000 clones, roughly 87% recorded once. This sample stems from a study of blood T cell repertoires in COVID-19. Study summary: Whether acute or convalescent, the COVID-19 samples came from the United States, Italy and Spain.

The sequencing input was peripheral blood. This TCR was sampled from a woman aged 80 or over with acute or convalescent COVID-19. J is TRBJ1-6 and V is TRBV3-1 (or the pseudogene TRBV3-2); D perhaps matches TRBD1 (5 bases). CDR3 sequence: CASSRGPSGGSPLHF. As DNA, the CDR3 is TGTGCCAGCAGCCGAGGGCCTTCGGGGGGGTCACCCCTCCACTTT.